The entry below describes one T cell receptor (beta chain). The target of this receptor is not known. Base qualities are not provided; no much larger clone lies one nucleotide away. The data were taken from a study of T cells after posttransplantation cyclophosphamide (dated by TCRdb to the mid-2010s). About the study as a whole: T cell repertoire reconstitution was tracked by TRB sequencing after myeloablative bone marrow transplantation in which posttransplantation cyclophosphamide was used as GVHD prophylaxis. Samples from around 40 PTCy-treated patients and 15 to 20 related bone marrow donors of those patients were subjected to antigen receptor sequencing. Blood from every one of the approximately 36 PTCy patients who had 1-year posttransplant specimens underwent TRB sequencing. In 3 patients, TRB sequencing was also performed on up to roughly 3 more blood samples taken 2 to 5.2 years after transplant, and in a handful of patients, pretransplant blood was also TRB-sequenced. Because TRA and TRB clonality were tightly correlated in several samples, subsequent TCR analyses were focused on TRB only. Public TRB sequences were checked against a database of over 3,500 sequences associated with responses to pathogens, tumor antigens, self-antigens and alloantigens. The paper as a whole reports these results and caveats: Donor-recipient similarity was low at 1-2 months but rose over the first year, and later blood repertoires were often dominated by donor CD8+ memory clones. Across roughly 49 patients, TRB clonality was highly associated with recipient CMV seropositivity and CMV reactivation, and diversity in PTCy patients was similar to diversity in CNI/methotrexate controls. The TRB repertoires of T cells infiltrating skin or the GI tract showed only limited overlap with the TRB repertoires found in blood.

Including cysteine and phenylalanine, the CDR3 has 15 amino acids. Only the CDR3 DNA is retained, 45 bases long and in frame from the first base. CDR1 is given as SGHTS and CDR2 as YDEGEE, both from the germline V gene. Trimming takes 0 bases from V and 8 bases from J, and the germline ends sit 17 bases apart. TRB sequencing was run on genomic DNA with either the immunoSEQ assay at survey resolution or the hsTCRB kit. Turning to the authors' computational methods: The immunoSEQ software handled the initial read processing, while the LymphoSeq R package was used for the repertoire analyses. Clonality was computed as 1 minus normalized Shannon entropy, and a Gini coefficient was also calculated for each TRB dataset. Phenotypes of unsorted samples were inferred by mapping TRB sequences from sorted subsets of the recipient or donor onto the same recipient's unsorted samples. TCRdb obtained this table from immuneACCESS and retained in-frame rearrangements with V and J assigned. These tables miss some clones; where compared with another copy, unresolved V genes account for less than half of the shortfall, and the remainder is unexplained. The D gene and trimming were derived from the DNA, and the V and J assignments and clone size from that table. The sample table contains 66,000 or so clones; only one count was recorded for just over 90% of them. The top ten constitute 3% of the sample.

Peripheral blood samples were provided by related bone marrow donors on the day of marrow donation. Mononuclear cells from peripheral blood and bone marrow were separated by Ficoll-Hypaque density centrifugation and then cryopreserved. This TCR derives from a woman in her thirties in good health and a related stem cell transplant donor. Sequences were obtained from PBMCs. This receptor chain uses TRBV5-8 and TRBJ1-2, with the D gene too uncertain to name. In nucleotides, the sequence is TGTGCCAGCAGCTTGGTTATCCTCCCCCGCGGGGGCTACACCTTC. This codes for CASSLVILPRGGYTF.